Each of the 21 T cell receptor beta chains below was sequenced from the same sample in a study of CD8+ T cells in alopecia areata. After isolation, RNA underwent reverse transcription to generate cDNA as the sequencing template. Clones were read by immunoSEQ multiplex PCR, and TCRdb kept only the in-frame ones, dropping some. The repertoire holds around 210,000 clones, with more than 55% as singletons. The sample consisted of CD8+ T cells sorted from blood. These receptors came from a human donor in good health.

This clone was picked up a small number of times. The genes are TRBV10-3 and TRBJ2-1, with 11 bases that match TRBD2. From germline, CDR1 is ENHRY and CDR2 SYGVKD. CDR3 length: 18 residues. Losses at the gene ends were 5 bases for V and 3 bases for J; bases not matched to a gene: 12. CDR3 in amino acids: CAISPAVTSGGRYNEQFF. The CDR3 DNA reads as TGTGCCATCAGTCCTGCTGTAACTAGCGGGGGCCGCTACAATGAGCAGTTCTTC.

This chain connects TRBV29-1 to TRBJ2-2; 8 nucleotides line up with TRBD2. Trimming removed 4 bases from V and 0 bases from J; junction bases left unmatched: 4. From germline, CDR1 is SQVTM and CDR2 ANQGSEA. The CDR3 is made up of 15 amino acids. CDR3 DNA: TGCAGCGTTGCGAGCGGGGGATCGAACACCGGGGAGCTGTTTTTT. Its protein product is CSVASGGSNTGELFF.

In this sample, this clone turned up once. The chain has TRBV29-1 and TRBJ1-1; the D is unclear. This CDR3 spans 12 amino acids. CDR1 is SQVTM and CDR2 is ANQGSEA in the germline V gene. Trimming removed 6 bases from V and 0 bases from J, with 8 bases in between. The CDR3 coding sequence is TGCAGCGTCGACGAACTGAACACTGAAGCTTTCTTT. It yields the protein CSVDELNTEAFF.

The V gene is TRBV4-2, the J gene TRBJ2-1; D gene uncertain. V was pared by 0 bases and J by 7 bases, with 7 bases between. The germline V gene has CDR1 LGHNA and CDR2 YNFKEQ. The CDR3 totals 13 residues. The CDR3 sequence: CASSQENPNEQFF. DNA of the CDR3: TGTGCCAGCAGCCAAGAGAACCCGAATGAGCAGTTCTTC.

The rearrangement joins TRBV2 to TRBJ1-5; 9 bases are a match to TRBD1. The CDR3 spans 16 residues. Germline V gives CDR1 SNHLY, CDR2 FYNNEI. V shed 3 bases, J shed 1 base, and the junction held 4 bases outside the gene matches. CDR3 amino acids: CASSDTGTGSNQPQHF. The CDR3 DNA sequence: TGTGCCAGCAGTGACACGGGGACAGGGAGCAATCAGCCCCAGCATTTT. The whole variable domain, filled in from reference TRBV2 and TRBJ1-5, reads EPEVTQTPSHQVTQMGQEVILRCVPISNHLYFYWYRQILGQKVEFLVSFYNNEISEKSEIFDDQFSVERPDGSNFTLKIRSTKLEDSAMYFCASSDTGTGSNQPQHFGDGTRLSIL.

This sequence joins TRBV7-9 and TRBJ1-2; D is unclear. Trimming left V 5 bases short and J 6 bases short, with 25 bases between. The CDR3 consists of 17 residues. Germline V gene data show CDR1 as SEHNR and CDR2 as FQNEAQ (reference sequence). CDR3 DNA sequence: TGTGCCAGCAGCCCACAGAACGAGCGCCCTTCGGTCAATGGCTACACCTTC. This translates into CASSPQNERPSVNGYTF. The full variable domain, rest sourced from reference TRBV7-9 and TRBJ1-2, is DTGVSQNPRHKITKRGQNVTFRCDPISEHNRLYWYRQTLGQGPEFLTYFQNEAQLEKSRLLSDRFSAERPKGSFSTLEIQRTEQGDSAMYLCASSPQNERPSVNGYTFGSGTRLTVV.

There are a few counts of this clone. The rearrangement uses TRBV11-2 and TRBJ2-7, with 7 bases fitting TRBD1. This CDR3 has 14 residues. Germline values: CDR1 SGHAT, CDR2 FQNNGV. V lost 5 bases and J lost 3; bases outside the gene matches: 7. The CDR3 reads CASSHTGDGYEQYF. As DNA, the CDR3 is TGTGCCAGCAGCCACACAGGGGATGGCTACGAGCAGTACTTC.

In its sample, this clone was seen once. The CDR3 DNA follows: TGTGCCAGCCGAGGGGAACAGGGTCAAGCTTTCTTT. It encodes CASRGEQGQAFF. The chain is built from TRBV13 and TRBJ1-1, with D possibly being TRBD1 (6 bases). Germline CDR1 PRHDT, CDR2 FYEKMQ (reference sequence). V lost 8 bases and J 9 bases, leaving 16 bases between the germline ends. The CDR3 totals 12 residues. The full variable domain, rest sourced from reference TRBV13 and TRBJ1-1, is AAGVIQSPRHLIKEKRETATLKCYPIPRHDTVYWYQQGPGQDPQFLISFYEKMQSDKGSIPDRFSAQQFSDYHSELNMSSLELGDSALYFCASRGEQGQAFFGQGTRLTVV.

This clone has just one count. This rearrangement joins TRBV25-1 to TRBJ2-1; 11 bases match TRBD2. Germline CDR1 reads MGHDK; CDR2 reads SYGVNS. This CDR3 is 17 amino acids long. V lost 3 bases and J lost 8; bases outside the gene matches: 12. This CDR3 reads CASSEPKLAGDGDEQFF. In DNA, the CDR3 is TGTGCCAGCAGTGAGCCAAAACTAGCGGGGGATGGCGATGAGCAGTTCTTC. The full variable domain, in which reference TRBV25-1 and TRBJ2-1 provide the parts outside the CDR3, is EADIYQTPRYLVIGTGKKITLECSQTMGHDKMYWYQQDPGMELHLIHYSYGVNSTEKGDLSSESTVSRIRTEHFPLTLESARPSHTSQYLCASSEPKLAGDGDEQFFGPGTRLTVL.

The count of this clone is one. The chain is built from TRBV29-1 and TRBJ2-4, with a tentative D call TRBD2 (6 bases). This CDR3 contains 11 residues. CDR1 is SQVTM and CDR2 is ANQGSEA in the germline V gene. The V end lost 8 bases, the J end lost 9 bases, and 14 bases lay between the germline ends. CDR3 in amino acids: CSLRSGGIQYF. Here the CDR3 DNA reads TGCAGCCTCCGATCCGGGGGCATTCAGTACTTC.

This chain uses TRBV6-5 with TRBJ1-1; TRBD1 aligns across 7 bases. Germline V gives CDR1 MNHEY, CDR2 SVGAGI. The junction had 4 bases not matched to a gene; V was cut back by 2 bases and J by 1 base. The length of the CDR3 is 15 residues. This CDR3 is CASSYISGGNTEAFF. The CDR3 bases are TGTGCCAGCAGTTACATATCAGGGGGGAACACTGAAGCTTTCTTT.

The rearrangement joins TRBV27 to TRBJ2-7; D not certain. CDR1 is MNHEY, CDR2 SMNVEV, per germline (reference sequence). V lost 5 bases to trimming and J lost 3 bases, with 11 bases between them. The CDR3 consists of 13 residues. In DNA form, the CDR3 reads TGTGCCAGCAGTCCTCGGTGGGACTACGAGCAGTACTTC. This translates into CASSPRWDYEQYF.

This chain joins TRBV30 and TRBJ1-1, with no clear D. This CDR3 is built from 13 residues. Germline-derived CDR1 and CDR2 are GTSNPN and SVGIG (reference sequence). Trimming cost V 4 bases and J 1 base, with 10 bases left between them. The CDR3 DNA reads as TGTGCCTGGAAACCCTGGGAGAACACTGAAGCTTTCTTT. Protein product: CAWKPWENTEAFF. Full variable domain (outside the CDR3, taken from reference TRBV30 and TRBJ1-1): SQTIHQWPATLVQPVGSPLSLECTVEGTSNPNLYWYRQAAGRGLQLLFYSVGIGQISSEVPQNLSASRPQDRQFILSSKKLLLSDSGFYLCAWKPWENTEAFFGQGTRLTVV.

The genes are TRBV19 and TRBJ1-6, with D perhaps matching TRBD1 (5 bases). This CDR3 comprises 14 residues. Germline CDR1 LNHDA, CDR2 SQIVND (reference sequence). V was pared by 3 bases and J by 6 bases, with 9 bases between. The DNA of the CDR3 is TGTGCCAGTAGTATCGGGGCGAGTAATTCACCCCTCCACTTT. Its protein is CASSIGASNSPLHF.

The rearrangement joins TRBV11-3 to TRBJ2-3; D may be TRBD1 or TRBD2 (5 bases each). V was shortened by 5 bases and J by 3 bases, with 12 bases between the two germline ends. The CDR3 sequence is 14 residues long. Germline V gene data show CDR1 as SGHNT and CDR2 as YENEEA. In DNA, the CDR3 is TGTGCCAGCAGCCCCCGGGACGGGACAGATACGCAGTATTTT. Translating it yields CASSPRDGTDTQYF. Together with reference TRBV11-3 and TRBJ2-3, the CDR3 gives the full variable domain: EAGVVQSPRYKIIEKKQPVAFWCNPISGHNTLYWYLQNLGQGPELLIRYENEEAVDDSQLPKDRFSAERLKGVDSTLKIQPAELGDSAVYLCASSPRDGTDTQYFGPGTRLTVL.

The genes are TRBV29-1 and TRBJ1-2, with a tentative D call TRBD1 (6 bases). The CDR3 is 12 amino acids. V was cut by 7 bases and J by 6 bases, with 15 bases left in between. Germline loops: CDR1 SQVTM, CDR2 ANQGSEA. The CDR3 sequence: CSAADSDDGYTF. The CDR3 DNA reads as TGCAGCGCGGCGGACAGCGACGATGGCTACACCTTC.

The genes are TRBV19 and TRBJ2-7; unclear D gene. V shed 8 bases and J shed 1 base, with 15 bases lying between them. Germline-derived CDR1 and CDR2 are LNHDA and SQIVND (reference sequence). CDR3 length: 14 residues. The CDR3: CASSFVGESYEQYF. The CDR3 region has the DNA TGTGCCAGTTCCTTCGTTGGAGAGTCCTACGAGCAGTACTTC.

A few counts support this clone. J is TRBJ2-7 and V is TRBV7-9; TRBD1 agrees at 8 bases. CDR1 and CDR2 from the germline V gene are SEHNR and FQNEAQ (reference sequence). Trimming cost V 4 bases and J 6 bases; bases outside gene matches: 14. The CDR3 runs 16 residues. In nucleotides, the CDR3 is TGTGCCAGCAGCTCGACGCCCTCCCAGGGGGCGACCGAGCAGTACTTC. Encoded protein: CASSSTPSQGATEQYF.

The chain has TRBV2 and TRBJ2-7; 8 positions match TRBD1. The CDR3 is made up of 13 amino acids. CDR1 and CDR2 (germline): SNHLY, FYNNEI. V trimming: 6 bases; J trimming: 2 bases; junction bases outside the gene matches: 3. The CDR3 sequence: CASRGTGPYEQYF. The CDR3 coding sequence is TGTGCCAGCAGAGGGACAGGCCCCTACGAGCAGTACTTC.

The V call is TRBV29-1, the J call TRBJ2-7; D is unclear. V was cut by 4 bases and J by 3 bases, with 7 bases left in between. This CDR3 has 11 amino acids. Germline V gene data show CDR1 as SQVTM and CDR2 as ANQGSEA. This CDR3 is CSVVMDYEQYF. As DNA, the CDR3 is TGCAGCGTTGTAATGGACTACGAGCAGTACTTC.

The V gene is TRBV27, the J gene TRBJ2-3; D perhaps matches TRBD2 (5 bases). The CDR3 is 13 amino acids. Trimming removed 0 bases from V and 6 bases from J, with 7 bases in between. Germline V lookup: CDR1 MNHEY, CDR2 SMNVEV (reference sequence). The CDR3 region is CASSLSGGDTQYF. As DNA, the CDR3 is TGTGCCAGCAGTTTATCGGGCGGGGATACGCAGTATTTT.